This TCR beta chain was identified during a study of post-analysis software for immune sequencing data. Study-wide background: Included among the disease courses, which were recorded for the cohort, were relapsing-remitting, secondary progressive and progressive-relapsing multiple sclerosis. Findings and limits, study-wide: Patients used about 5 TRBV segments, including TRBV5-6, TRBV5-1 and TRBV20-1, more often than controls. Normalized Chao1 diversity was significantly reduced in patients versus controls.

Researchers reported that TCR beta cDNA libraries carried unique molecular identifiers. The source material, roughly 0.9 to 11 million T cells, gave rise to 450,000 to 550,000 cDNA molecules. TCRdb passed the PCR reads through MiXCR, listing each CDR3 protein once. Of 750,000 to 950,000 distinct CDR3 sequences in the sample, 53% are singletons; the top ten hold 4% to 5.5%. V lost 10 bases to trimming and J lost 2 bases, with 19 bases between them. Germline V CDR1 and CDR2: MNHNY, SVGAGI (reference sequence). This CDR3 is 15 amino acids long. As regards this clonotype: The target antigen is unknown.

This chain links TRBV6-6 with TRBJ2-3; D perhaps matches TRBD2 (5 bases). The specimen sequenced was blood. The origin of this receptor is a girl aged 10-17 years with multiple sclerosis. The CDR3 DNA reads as TGTGCCACTTCAGACTGGACTGCACCCACAGATACGCAGTATTTT. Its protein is CATSDWTAPTDTQYF.